The 24 T cell receptor beta chains below come from one sample, sequenced in a study of vaccination and CD4 T cells after COVID-19. The Oncomine TCR Beta short-read assay generated sequence data from the DNA of cultured CD4+ T cells. Each CDR3 protein is one row after TCRdb ran MiXCR on the PCR reads. The sample yields 13,000 to 15,000 distinct CDR3 sequences, about 56% seen once. Specified treatment: 10-day PBMC culture with coronavirus spike peptide pools or control peptides (ViraFEST assay). The antigens of these receptors remain unknown. The sequenced sample was CD4+ T cells from blood, cultured in vitro, obtained before SARS-CoV-2 vaccination. The receptors here all came from a human donor who had recovered from COVID-19.

The CDR3 here is CASSLRPTDTQYF. Written as DNA, the CDR3 is TGTGCCAGCAGCTTACGTCCCACAGATACGCAGTATTTT. J is TRBJ2-3 and V is TRBV7-6; D gene unclear. This CDR3 is 13 amino acids long. The ends were cut back, 2 bases at V and 2 bases at J, with 5 bases in the middle. Germline lookup yields CDR1 SGHVS and CDR2 FNYEAQ.

This clonotype was recorded a few times. The chain is built from TRBV6-2 or TRBV6-3 and TRBJ2-7; D possibly uses TRBD1 or TRBD2 (5 bases each). The V end was cut by 3 bases, the J end by 8 bases, with 14 bases between. Looked up from germline, CDR1 is MNHEY and CDR2 is SVGEGT. CDR3 length: 13 amino acids. CDR3 nucleotide sequence: TGTGCCAGCAGTTATTATACTAGGGGACAGCAGTACTTC. Residues: CASSYYTRGQQYF.

V and J are TRBV27 and TRBJ1-3, with 7 bases lining up with TRBD1. Germline assignment: CDR1 MNHEY and CDR2 SMNVEV (reference sequence). This CDR3 is built from 15 residues. Germline trimming cut 2 bases from V and 1 base from J; bases unmatched to any gene: 2. The CDR3 DNA sequence: TGTGCCAGCAGTTTAGGGGGACAGTCTGGAAACACCATATATTTT. As protein: CASSLGGQSGNTIYF.

The V call is TRBV12-3 or TRBV12-4, the J call TRBJ2-7, with a possible D match to TRBD2 (6 bases). This CDR3 is 16 amino acids long. V was cut by 3 bases and J by 0 bases, with 15 bases left in between. The CDR3 DNA reads TGTGCCAGCAGTTTTCCCCCGGGGGAAGTCTCCTACGAGCAGTACTTC. This gives the protein CASSFPPGEVSYEQYF.

The rearrangement links TRBV27 to TRBJ1-2; D gene ambiguous. Trimming shortened V by 2 bases and J by 6 bases, and 10 bases separated the two germline ends. The CDR3 extends over 13 amino acids. Germline loops: CDR1 MNHEY, CDR2 SMNVEV (reference sequence). The CDR3 sequence: CASSLRASHGYTF. In nucleotides, the CDR3 is TGTGCCAGCAGTTTACGGGCCAGCCATGGCTACACCTTC.

This clonotype has more than one count but fewer than ten. J is TRBJ2-7 and V is TRBV20-1; 11 bases align to TRBD2. CDR1 is DFQATT and CDR2 is SNEGSKA in the germline V gene (reference sequence). The CDR3 has 14 residues. Unmatched junction bases numbered 7, after V lost 6 bases and J lost 3 bases. DNA for the CDR3: TGCAGTGCCCGCCCCGGGACTAGCGGCTACGAGCAGTACTTC. The encoded protein is CSARPGTSGYEQYF.

This rearrangement joins TRBV2 to TRBJ2-3; D is perhaps TRBD1 (6 bases). The CDR3 runs to 16 residues. Deletions cut 6 bases from V and 0 bases from J, with 16 bases between. CDR1 and CDR2 from the germline V gene are SNHLY and FYNNEI. CDR3 DNA sequence: TGTGCCAGCAGGAAAACAGGGCTTTCTAGCACAGATACGCAGTATTTT. This sequence encodes CASRKTGLSSTDTQYF.

The chain joins TRBV5-3 to TRBJ1-2, with 12 bases matching TRBD1. TRBV5-3 is placed among ORFs of uncertain function. The CDR3 has 17 residues. Trimming took 1 base from V and 7 from J; bases not matched to a gene: 11. CDR3 DNA: TGTGCCAGAAGCTTGCCGGACCGGGACAGGGGGCCCGGTGGCTACACCTTC. Translation: CARSLPDRDRGPGGYTF.

This chain joins TRBV7-2 and TRBJ1-5; D unclear. Germline-derived CDR1 and CDR2 are SGHTA and FQGNSA. The CDR3 length is 13 residues. Trimming shortened V by 2 bases and J by 1 base, and 3 bases separated the two germline ends. This CDR3 is CASSLQSNQPQHF. The DNA for the CDR3 is TGTGCCAGCAGCTTACAGAGCAATCAGCCCCAGCATTTT.

The chain joins TRBV28 to TRBJ1-5; D remains ambiguous. CDR1 and CDR2 (germline): MDHEN, SYDVKM. The CDR3 consists of 11 residues. Trimming pared 6 bases from V and 4 bases from J, leaving 4 bases between. CDR3 coding DNA: TGTGCCAGCAGGGGAAATCAGCCCCAGCATTTT. Translating it yields CASRGNQPQHF.

The J gene is TRBJ2-7, the V gene TRBV2, with a possible D match to TRBD1 (6 bases). This CDR3 spans 13 amino acids. Germline lookup yields CDR1 SNHLY and CDR2 FYNNEI. V gave up 7 bases and J gave up 4 bases, with 14 bases separating them. CDR3 bases: TGTGCCAGCATGCGACAGGCAACATACGAGCAGTACTTC. Its translation is CASMRQATYEQYF.

V gene TRBV6-2 or TRBV6-3 combines with J gene TRBJ2-3, with TRBD2 identical over 9 bases. V lost 6 bases, J lost 1 base, and 8 bases stayed unmatched. Per the germline V gene, CDR1 is MNHEY and CDR2 is SVGEGT. The CDR3 has 16 amino acids. Written as DNA, the CDR3 is TGTGCCAGCAGCCAAATTAGCGGGAGAGGCACAGATACGCAGTATTTT. Translated, it gives CASSQISGRGTDTQYF.

In this sample, this clonotype turned up a few times. The rearrangement uses TRBV20-1 and TRBJ2-1; 10 bases are shared with TRBD2. V lost 3 bases, J lost 15 bases, and 8 bases stayed unmatched. CDR3 length: 12 residues. The germline gives CDR1 DFQATT, CDR2 SNEGSKA (reference sequence). The CDR3 nucleotides read TGCAGTGCTAGTACTAGCGGGGACCCTCCGTTCTTC. Translated, it gives CSASTSGDPPFF.

This rearrangement joins TRBV18 to TRBJ1-2, with TRBD1 as a possible D gene (5 bases). The germline CDR1 and CDR2 sequences are KGHSH and LQKENI. Trimming removed 3 bases at V and 1 base at J, with 9 bases between. This CDR3 spans 14 amino acids. The CDR3 DNA follows: TGTGCCAGCTCACCGGTCAGGGATAACTATGGCTACACCTTC. Residues: CASSPVRDNYGYTF.

J is TRBJ1-1 and V is TRBV14; no clear D gene. Germline loops: CDR1 SGHDN, CDR2 FVKESK. The length of the CDR3 is 13 residues. V lost 9 bases and J 5 bases, leaving 16 bases between the germline ends. DNA for the CDR3: TGTGCCAGTAACTGGAAGGGTGGGACTGAAGCTTTCTTT. It yields the protein CASNWKGGTEAFF.

This clonotype was seen a few times. The chain combines TRBV7-2 with TRBJ1-1; 7 bases map to TRBD1. V lost 5 bases to trimming and J lost 5 bases; unmatched junction nucleotides: 8. The CDR3 has 14 residues. Germline V gene sequence: CDR1 SGHTA, CDR2 FQGNSA. In DNA form, the CDR3 reads TGTGCCAGCAGCGTAGACAGGGTTCAAACTGAAGCTTTCTTT. Translating it yields CASSVDRVQTEAFF.

V usage is TRBV7-3 and J usage is TRBJ2-5, with TRBD2 matching over 8 bases. Per the germline V gene, CDR1 is SGHTA and CDR2 is FQGTGA. The trim removed 5 bases at V and 13 bases at J, leaving 12 bases unmatched. This CDR3 is 13 amino acids long. The CDR3 sequence is CASSQHLAGPVYF. The CDR3 DNA reads as TGTGCCAGCAGCCAACACCTAGCGGGCCCGGTGTACTTC.

V usage is TRBV19 and J usage is TRBJ1-5, with 8 bases fitting TRBD1. Germline-derived CDR1 and CDR2 are LNHDA and SQIVND (reference sequence). V trimming: 5 bases; J trimming: 0 bases; junction bases outside the gene matches: 3. The CDR3 runs 15 residues. The CDR3 DNA is TGTGCCAGTAGTGCAGGGGGCCCTAGCAATCAGCCCCAGCATTTT. Protein: CASSAGGPSNQPQHF.

This clonotype was recorded a few times. CDR3 protein: CSAHDREGSPLHF. CDR3 coding DNA: TGCAGTGCCCACGACAGGGAAGGATCACCCCTCCACTTT. The chain combines TRBV20-1 with TRBJ1-6, with 7 bases identical to TRBD1. Unmatched junction bases numbered 9, after V lost 6 bases and J lost 10 bases. The germline V gene has CDR1 DFQATT and CDR2 SNEGSKA (reference sequence). This CDR3 is 13 amino acids long.

The chain employs TRBV6-1 and TRBJ2-1; tentatively, D is TRBD2 (6 bases). V was trimmed by 6 bases and J by 1 base, leaving 13 bases between them. The CDR3 consists of 15 residues. The germline CDR1 and CDR2 sequences are MNHNS and SASEGT. As DNA, the CDR3 is TGTGCCAGCAGCACCCTAGCGTGGTCCTACAATGAGCAGTTCTTC. It yields the protein CASSTLAWSYNEQFF.

The chain recombines TRBV6-5 with TRBJ1-3; TRBD1 agrees at 9 bases. V gave up 4 bases and J gave up 4 bases; unmatched junction bases: 8. The germline CDR1 and CDR2 sequences are MNHEY and SVGAGI. CDR3 length: 16 residues. The CDR3 loop is CASSSPGTGKGNTIYF. The DNA of the CDR3 is TGTGCCAGCAGTTCCCCCGGGACAGGGAAGGGAAACACCATATATTTT.

The rearrangement joins TRBV6-1 to TRBJ1-5; a possible D gene is TRBD1 (6 bases). Germline CDR1 and CDR2: MNHNS and SASEGT. The CDR3 length is 13 residues. V was trimmed by 5 bases and J by 6 bases, leaving 11 bases between them. CDR3 sequence reads: CASSRDKGQPQHF. The DNA of the CDR3 is TGTGCCAGCAGTAGGGACAAAGGTCAGCCCCAGCATTTT.

This chain joins TRBV4-2 and TRBJ2-3; 13 bases are shared with TRBD2. Germline CDR1 is LGHNA and CDR2 is YNFKEQ. Losses at the gene ends were 1 base for V and 4 bases for J; bases not matched to a gene: 11. The CDR3 consists of 19 residues. CDR3 amino acids: CASSQAMILAGGRADTQYF. DNA for the CDR3: TGTGCCAGCAGCCAAGCCATGATACTAGCGGGGGGGCGGGCAGATACGCAGTATTTT.

The chain uses TRBV7-2 and TRBJ1-6, with a tentative D call TRBD1 (5 bases). This CDR3 spans 16 amino acids. Germline CDR1 SGHTA, CDR2 FQGNSA. Trimming stripped 1 base from V and 4 bases from J, with 11 bases between. This CDR3 is CASSLGPGMYNSPLHF. DNA for the CDR3: TGTGCCAGCAGCTTAGGCCCAGGGATGTATAATTCACCCCTCCACTTT.